This record covers a single TCR beta chain. In the original workflow: Amplification of reference gene primers was used by the study to estimate nucleated cell counts. Only in-frame clones appear in the TCRdb table, and some are missing; sequencing was by immunoSEQ multiplex PCR. V and J calls and clone size are given by that table; D and trimming were obtained from the DNA. The table records roughly 300,000 clones, more than 75% of them present only once. Germline lookup yields CDR1 WSHSY and CDR2 SAAADI. J gave up 1 base and V 5 bases, and 4 bases lay outside the gene matches. CDR3 size: 14 residues. These data are taken from a study of blood T cell repertoires in COVID-19. Study information: Some COVID-19 samples were acute and others convalescent; all came from the United States, Italy and Spain. Sample material is recorded as cDNA or gDNA derived from T cells, B-cell-depleted T cells, or PBMCs.

This receptor was obtained from a woman between 50 and 59 years old with acute or convalescent COVID-19. The specimen sequenced was peripheral blood. The genes are TRBV10-2 and TRBJ2-5; 7 nucleotides agree with TRBD1. The CDR3 reads CASSRGQVQETQYF. In nucleotides, the CDR3 is TGCGCCAGCAGTCGAGGACAGGTCCAAGAGACCCAGTACTTC.